The next 15 T cell receptor beta chains were all read from a single sample in a study of blood T cell repertoires in COVID-19. Using immunoSEQ multiplex PCR, the repertoire was profiled, and TCRdb retains in-frame clones only, with some absent. The sample holds about 300,000 clones, more than 70% seen once. What was sequenced was peripheral blood. These receptors came from a woman in her twenties or thirties who had recovered from COVID-19.

CDR3 region: CASSQRPGLAGIMDTGELFF. CDR3 in DNA: TGCGCCAGCAGCCAACGACCGGGACTAGCGGGTATAATGGACACCGGGGAGCTGTTTTTT. The chain has TRBV4-3 and TRBJ2-2, with 12 bases aligning to TRBD2. The CDR3 has 20 amino acids. Germline V gene lookup returns CDR1 LGHNA and CDR2 YSLEER. The V and J ends lost 2 bases and 3 bases, in that order; junction bases with no gene match: 13.

The J gene is TRBJ2-1, the V gene TRBV29-1; tentative D call: TRBD1 (6 bases). CDR3 length: 16 amino acids. Germline assignment: CDR1 SQVTM and CDR2 ANQGSEA. Deletions cut 6 bases from V and 12 bases from J, with 30 bases between. The CDR3 here is CSVGGQNNVVSSWQFF. The DNA of the CDR3 is TGCAGCGTAGGTGGACAGAACAATGTAGTTTCCTCATGGCAGTTCTTC.

This clone was counted between two and nine times. The chain has TRBV27 and TRBJ2-5; possible D gene TRBD2, 6 bases. The CDR3 runs 16 residues. The V end lost 6 bases, the J end lost 5 bases, and 22 bases lay between the germline ends. The germline CDR1 and CDR2 sequences are MNHEY and SMNVEV (reference sequence). CDR3 region: CASSLWAGKPLETQYF. Here the CDR3 DNA reads TGTGCCAGCAGCCTCTGGGCGGGGAAACCTCTTGAGACCCAGTACTTC.

J is TRBJ1-4 and V is TRBV10-3, with 7 bases that match TRBD1. Germline V gene sequence: CDR1 ENHRY, CDR2 SYGVKD. The CDR3 has 19 residues. V trimming: 0 bases; J trimming: 2 bases; junction bases outside the gene matches: 12. Here the CDR3 reads CAISESWTGRLATNEKLFF. The CDR3 nucleotides read TGTGCCATCAGTGAGTCCTGGACAGGTCGCCTCGCGACTAATGAAAAACTGTTTTTT.

This rearrangement joins TRBV5-1 to TRBJ1-4; perhaps TRBD1 as D (5 bases). The V and J ends lost 0 bases and 6 bases respectively, with 9 bases between them. Germline V gene sequence: CDR1 SGHRS, CDR2 YFSETQ. The length of the CDR3 is 14 residues. The CDR3 DNA follows: TGCGCCAGCAGCTTGGGACAGCCTCATGAAAAACTGTTTTTT. Amino acid sequence: CASSLGQPHEKLFF.

The chain uses TRBV5-5 and TRBJ1-2, with D uncertain. Per the germline V gene, CDR1 is SGHKS and CDR2 is YYEKEE (reference sequence). This CDR3 has 12 residues. Deletions cut 1 base from V and 8 bases from J, with 9 bases between. For the CDR3, the DNA is TGTGCCAGCAGCTTGTATGGAGGAGGCTACACCTTC. Translating it yields CASSLYGGGYTF.

This clone was counted many times. The chain recombines TRBV7-3 with TRBJ1-6; tentatively, D is TRBD1 (6 bases). This CDR3 has 14 amino acids. Germline V gives CDR1 SGHTA, CDR2 FQGTGA. Trimming pared 5 bases from V and 10 bases from J, leaving 15 bases between. The CDR3 DNA is TGTGCCAGCAGCGCTACAGGGAGTAGGTCACCCCTCCACTTT. Translated, it gives CASSATGSRSPLHF.

This chain uses TRBV5-1 with TRBJ2-5; TRBD1 matches at 9 bases. The CDR3 is made up of 13 amino acids. V lost 9 bases, J lost 4 bases, and 7 bases stayed unmatched. Germline assignment: CDR1 SGHRS and CDR2 YFSETQ. As DNA, the CDR3 is TGCGCCACCTCGACAGGGGGGTCAGAGACCCAGTACTTC. It codes for CATSTGGSETQYF. The variable domain in full, completed from reference TRBV5-1 and TRBJ2-5, reads KAGVTQTPRYLIKTRGQQVTLSCSPISGHRSVSWYQQTPGQGLQFLFEYFSETQRNKGNFPGRFSGRQFSNSRSEMNVSTLELGDSALYLCATSTGGSETQYFGPGTRLLVL.

This chain links TRBV7-9 with TRBJ2-3, with 9 nucleotides matching TRBD2. From germline, CDR1 is SEHNR and CDR2 FQNEAQ (reference sequence). The CDR3 is 15 residues long. J gave up 5 bases and V 1 base, and 4 bases lay outside the gene matches. In nucleotides, the CDR3 is TGTGCCAGCAGCTTAGTTCCTAGCGGGGTAGATACGCAGTATTTT. As protein: CASSLVPSGVDTQYF.

V is TRBV24-1 and J is TRBJ1-2; D remains unclear. V was pared by 4 bases and J by 2 bases, with 7 bases between. Germline values: CDR1 KGHDR, CDR2 SFDVKD. The CDR3 is 13 amino acids. CDR3 amino acids: CATSEKENYGYTF. The CDR3 DNA reads TGTGCCACCAGTGAAAAGGAGAACTATGGCTACACCTTC.

CDR3 protein: CASSNPKGGRGDTQYF. For the CDR3, the DNA is TGTGCCAGCAGTAATCCCAAGGGAGGCCGAGGAGATACGCAGTATTTT. The rearrangement joins TRBV6-6 to TRBJ2-3; perhaps TRBD2 as D (6 bases). The V gene's germline CDR1 is MNHNY and CDR2 SVGAGI (reference sequence). The CDR3 contains 16 residues. V was pared by 5 bases and J by 5 bases, with 20 bases between.

Only one count was recorded for this clone. V gene TRBV4-1 combines with J gene TRBJ2-7; 7 nucleotides line up with TRBD2. Germline V CDR1 and CDR2: MGHRA, YSYEKL. This CDR3 has 13 amino acids. V lost 5 bases, J lost 4 bases, and 5 bases stayed unmatched. The CDR3 sequence: CASSEGGGYEQYF. DNA for the CDR3: TGCGCCAGCAGCGAGGGCGGGGGATACGAGCAGTACTTC.

The chain joins TRBV30 to TRBJ1-5, with D unclear. Trimming pared 0 bases from V and 3 bases from J, leaving 9 bases between. Looked up from germline, CDR1 is GTSNPN and CDR2 is SVGIG (reference sequence). CDR3 length equals 14 residues. The CDR3 DNA reads TGTGCCTGGAGTGTAGCTAAGAACAATCAGCCCCAGCATTTT. Its translation: CAWSVAKNNQPQHF. Looking up the rest from reference TRBV30 and TRBJ1-5 gives the full variable domain: SQTIHQWPATLVQPVGSPLSLECTVEGTSNPNLYWYRQAAGRGLQLLFYSVGIGQISSEVPQNLSASRPQDRQFILSSKKLLLSDSGFYLCAWSVAKNNQPQHFGDGTRLSIL.

The chain couples TRBV9 to TRBJ2-2; 8 nucleotides match TRBD2. The CDR3 extends over 17 amino acids. Losses at the gene ends were 0 bases for V and 4 bases for J; bases not matched to a gene: 8. Germline V gene lookup returns CDR1 SGDLS and CDR2 YYNGEE. The CDR3 coding sequence is TGTGCCAGCAGCGTAGATGCAGCGGGGGATCTCACCGGGGAGCTGTTTTTT. This sequence encodes CASSVDAAGDLTGELFF.

V gene TRBV7-2 combines with J gene TRBJ1-6; TRBD1 is a possible D gene (5 bases). V lost 4 bases, J lost 12 bases, and 13 bases lay in between. Germline V gene lookup returns CDR1 SGHTA and CDR2 FQGNSA. This CDR3 is built from 13 residues. The CDR3 DNA reads TGTGCCAGCAGCTCCGGGACTACTGGACCCCTCCACTTT. Protein sequence: CASSSGTTGPLHF.